The 29 T cell receptor beta chains presented below share a single source sample, sequenced in a study of glioma-infiltrating T cells after dendritic cell vaccination. The time point here: after dendritic cell vaccination, including at tumor progression/relapse. Clones were sequenced by immunoSEQ multiplex PCR, and TCRdb holds only the in-frame ones, with some missing. The data contain approximately 85,000 clones, approximately 81% of them singletons. The sequencing used blood, collected after dendritic cell vaccination. The receptors were sampled from a human donor with glioblastoma.

V is TRBV5-4 and J is TRBJ2-4; tentative D call: TRBD1 (6 bases). CDR1 is SGHNT and CDR2 is YYREEE in the germline V gene (reference sequence). The V end lost 4 bases, the J end lost 0 bases, and 14 bases lay between the germline ends. CDR3 length equals 16 residues. The CDR3 spells CASSTPGTLAKNIQYF. In DNA, the CDR3 is TGTGCCAGCAGCACACCTGGGACATTAGCCAAAAACATTCAGTACTTC.

The V and J genes are TRBV6-5 and TRBJ2-2, with 10 bases that match TRBD2. After removal of 2 bases from V and 6 bases from J, the junction contained 3 bases not matched to a gene. The CDR3 runs 15 residues. Germline V gene lookup returns CDR1 MNHEY and CDR2 SVGAGI. This CDR3 is CASSYVAGGAGELFF. CDR3 sequence (DNA): TGTGCCAGCAGTTACGTAGCGGGAGGTGCCGGGGAGCTGTTTTTT.

CDR3 DNA sequence: TGTGCCAGCAGCTTAAAGTCGGCAGGGGTCGGGATCTACGAGCAGTACTTC. This sequence encodes CASSLKSAGVGIYEQYF. V usage is TRBV7-2 and J usage is TRBJ2-7, with D tentatively TRBD1 (6 bases). Germline V gene sequence: CDR1 SGHTA, CDR2 FQGNSA. CDR3 size: 17 residues. Trimming removed 2 bases from V and 3 bases from J, with 20 bases in between.

V gene TRBV5-4 combines with J gene TRBJ1-1; no clear D gene. Germline CDR1 is SGHNT and CDR2 is YYREEE (reference sequence). The CDR3 is 14 amino acids. The germline V and J ends were trimmed by 0 bases and 3 bases, with 9 bases remaining between them. The CDR3 DNA reads TGTGCCAGCAGCTTGGCAGTTGGAGACACTGAAGCTTTCTTT. It translates to CASSLAVGDTEAFF.

This clone appeared once. Germline and junction disagree at one end, which may indicate a read error. The rearrangement links TRBV2 to TRBJ2-7; D tentatively reads TRBD1 or TRBD2 (6 bases each). The CDR3 sequence is 13 residues long. CDR1 is SNHLY, CDR2 FYNNEI, per germline. For the CDR3, the DNA is TGTGCCAGCAGCGAAGGGGGACTCTACGAGCAGTACTTC. Its protein product is CASSEGGLYEQYF.

This clone was detected only once. The chain links TRBV5-1 to TRBJ1-2; tentatively, D is TRBD1 (6 bases). The CDR3 length is 15 residues. Germline V gene lookup returns CDR1 SGHRS and CDR2 YFSETQ. Trimming took off 4 bases at V and 5 bases at J, with 18 bases between the two ends. Here the CDR3 DNA reads TGCGCCAGCAGCCCCCACCGGACAGATTCGTATGGCTACACCTTC. Translating it yields CASSPHRTDSYGYTF.

This clone was seen more than once but under ten times. The chain joins TRBV7-6 to TRBJ1-4; D may be TRBD1 (5 bases). The CDR3 runs to 15 residues. Germline V gives CDR1 SGHVS, CDR2 FNYEAQ. The ends were cut back, 1 base at V and 4 bases at J, with 10 bases in the middle. The CDR3 spells CASSLETAFNEKLFF. For the CDR3, the DNA is TGTGCCAGCAGCTTAGAGACAGCATTTAATGAAAAACTGTTTTTT.

This clone appeared a few times. The V call is TRBV28, the J call TRBJ1-4; maybe TRBD1 (6 bases). The V end was cut by 5 bases, the J end by 3 bases, with 13 bases between. The CDR3 has 15 amino acids. Looked up from germline, CDR1 is MDHEN and CDR2 is SYDVKM. The DNA of the CDR3 is TGTGCCAGCAGTCCTGGGGGCGAGGCTAATGAAAAACTGTTTTTT. Amino acid sequence: CASSPGGEANEKLFF.

For this clone: At one end the junction does not follow the germline gene, possibly because of a read error. J is TRBJ1-2 and V is TRBV30; 10 nucleotides agree with TRBD1. CDR1 and CDR2 from the germline V gene are GTSNPN and SVGIG (reference sequence). The CDR3 has 15 amino acids. The CDR3 nucleotides read TGTGCCCGGAGTGACCCCGGACAGGGGGAGTATGGCTACACCTTC. It yields the protein CARSDPGQGEYGYTF.

This CDR3 reads CASTLTQGNNEQFF. The CDR3 DNA sequence: TGTGCCAGCACTTTAACACAGGGAAACAATGAGCAGTTCTTC. This chain links TRBV7-6 with TRBJ2-1; maybe TRBD1 (6 bases). The CDR3 has 14 residues. Germline V gene data show CDR1 as SGHVS and CDR2 as FNYEAQ. The V and J ends lost 7 bases and 5 bases respectively, with 15 bases between them.

The rearrangement links TRBV9 to TRBJ1-4; 11 positions agree with TRBD1. V lost 2 bases to trimming and J lost 7 bases; unmatched junction nucleotides: 4. The length of the CDR3 is 15 residues. Germline CDR1 is SGDLS and CDR2 is YYNGEE. In DNA form, the CDR3 reads TGTGCCAGCAGCGTCGGGACAGGGGGAGGTGAAAAACTGTTTTTT. Its translation: CASSVGTGGGEKLFF.

V is TRBV27 and J is TRBJ2-7; 11 positions match TRBD2. This CDR3 has 14 amino acids. The ends lost 2 bases at V and 3 bases at J; junction bases unmatched: 0. CDR1 is MNHEY and CDR2 is SMNVEV in the germline V gene (reference sequence). The CDR3 loop is CASSLTSGSYEQYF. CDR3 nucleotides: TGTGCCAGCAGTTTAACTAGCGGGAGCTACGAGCAGTACTTC.

The rearrangement joins TRBV29-1 to TRBJ1-2, with 8 positions matching TRBD1. CDR3 length equals 14 residues. Per germline, CDR1 SQVTM and CDR2 ANQGSEA. Trimming removed 5 bases from V and 5 bases from J; junction bases left unmatched: 10. Here the CDR3 DNA reads TGCAGCGTTTACGCCGGGACAGGAATTTATGGCTACACCTTC. This sequence encodes CSVYAGTGIYGYTF.

This clone appeared a single time. The rearrangement joins TRBV25-1 to TRBJ1-6; perhaps TRBD1 as D (6 bases). Trimming cost V 6 bases and J 10 bases, with 13 bases left between them. Germline V gene data show CDR1 as MGHDK and CDR2 as SYGVNS. This CDR3 is 13 amino acids long. The CDR3 spells CASRTGFGSPLHF. CDR3 coding DNA: TGTGCCAGCAGGACAGGATTTGGGTCACCCCTCCACTTT.

The J gene is TRBJ1-5, the V gene TRBV7-3; the D gene is possibly TRBD1 (6 bases). The CDR3 sequence is 13 residues long. Germline CDR1 and CDR2: SGHTA and FQGTGA. V lost 2 bases and J lost 8, with 10 bases in between. The CDR3 loop reads CASSLRRGEPQHF. Here the CDR3 DNA reads TGTGCCAGCAGCTTACGCAGGGGTGAGCCCCAGCATTTT.

This rearrangement joins TRBV7-9 to TRBJ1-4; D not certain. V was pared by 3 bases and J by 3 bases, with 8 bases between. The germline V gene has CDR1 SEHNR and CDR2 FQNEAQ (reference sequence). The length of the CDR3 is 14 residues. The CDR3: CASSLWPANEKLFF. Written as DNA, the CDR3 is TGTGCCAGCAGCTTGTGGCCCGCTAATGAAAAACTGTTTTTT.

The genes are TRBV15 and TRBJ2-1; 10 bases fit TRBD1. The CDR3 is 15 residues long. With 3 bases clipped from V and 6 bases from J, the junction kept 5 bases outside the gene matches. CDR1 and CDR2 from the germline V gene are LNHNV and YYDKDF (reference sequence). CDR3 amino acids: CATSSDRGLVNEQFF. For the CDR3, the DNA is TGTGCCACCAGCAGTGACAGGGGGCTGGTCAATGAGCAGTTCTTC.

This chain's CDR3 is CASRPTSGVYEQYF. The DNA for the CDR3 is TGTGCCAGCAGACCGACTAGCGGGGTCTACGAGCAGTACTTC. The chain combines TRBV7-2 with TRBJ2-7, with 11 bases matching TRBD2. Per germline, CDR1 SGHTA and CDR2 FQGNSA. V shed 6 bases, J shed 3 bases, and the junction held 4 bases outside the gene matches. The CDR3 covers 14 residues.

This sequence joins TRBV7-8 and TRBJ2-6; D is unclear. V was clipped by 1 base and J by 0 bases, with 10 bases between them. This CDR3 has 17 residues. Germline loops: CDR1 SGHVS, CDR2 FQNEAQ. The CDR3 DNA follows: TGTGCCAGCAGCTTAGATTATCCCGGCTCTGGGGCCAACGTCCTGACTTTC. Translating gives CASSLDYPGSGANVLTF.

This clone was seen only a few times. V and J are TRBV19 and TRBJ1-4; 9 positions agree with TRBD1. The V gene's germline CDR1 is LNHDA and CDR2 SQIVND (reference sequence). CDR3 length equals 15 residues. J lost 6 bases, V lost 7 bases, and 9 bases had no gene match. The CDR3 sequence: CASNLGQGTHEKLFF. In DNA, the CDR3 is TGTGCCAGTAACCTTGGACAGGGGACTCATGAAAAACTGTTTTTT.

V is TRBV19 and J is TRBJ1-3, with 7 bases identical to TRBD1. V was pared by 3 bases and J by 2 bases, with 1 base of the junction left unmatched. Germline loops: CDR1 LNHDA, CDR2 SQIVND (reference sequence). The CDR3 length is 14 residues. CDR3 DNA sequence: TGTGCCAGTAGTATTGACAGGGCTGGAAACACCATATATTTT. Its translation is CASSIDRAGNTIYF.

This clone has a single count. The chain carries TRBV7-2 and TRBJ1-2, with unresolved D. The CDR3 is 14 residues long. The V gene's germline CDR1 is SGHTA and CDR2 FQGNSA. V was clipped by 0 bases and J by 0 bases, with 5 bases between them. The CDR3 protein is CASSLATTNYGYTF. CDR3 bases: TGTGCCAGCAGCTTAGCGACAACTAACTATGGCTACACCTTC.

This rearrangement joins TRBV25-1 to TRBJ2-3; 13 positions match TRBD2. CDR3 length: 17 residues. The germline V gene has CDR1 MGHDK and CDR2 SYGVNS. V gave up 3 bases and J gave up 5 bases; unmatched junction bases: 8. CDR3 coding DNA: TGTGCCAGCAGTGATTCAAAGACTAGCGGGAGGAAAGATACGCAGTATTTT. It yields the protein CASSDSKTSGRKDTQYF. The whole variable domain, filled in from reference TRBV25-1 and TRBJ2-3, reads EADIYQTPRYLVIGTGKKITLECSQTMGHDKMYWYQQDPGMELHLIHYSYGVNSTEKGDLSSESTVSRIRTEHFPLTLESARPSHTSQYLCASSDSKTSGRKDTQYFGPGTRLTVL.

This clone has just a few counts. V gene TRBV4-1 combines with J gene TRBJ1-5; no firm D call. The CDR3 totals 15 residues. The V gene lost 0 bases and the J gene lost 6 bases, with 12 bases spanning the gap. Germline V CDR1 and CDR2: MGHRA, YSYEKL. The CDR3 nucleotides are TGCGCCAGCAGCCAAGAGGGTCATGGGAGTCAGCCCCAGCATTTT. Its translation is CASSQEGHGSQPQHF.

The chain is built from TRBV11-2 and TRBJ1-6; TRBD1 might be the D (6 bases). Germline lookup yields CDR1 SGHAT and CDR2 FQNNGV. Trimming shortened V by 5 bases and J by 7 bases, and 24 bases separated the two germline ends. The CDR3 contains 18 residues. Here the CDR3 reads CASSPSIRDKGANSPLHF. CDR3 bases: TGTGCCAGCAGCCCCTCGATCCGGGACAAAGGGGCAAATTCACCCCTCCACTTT.

This clone occurred once. The chain combines TRBV6-4 with TRBJ2-7; 11 bases line up with TRBD1. The V segment lost 3 bases and the J segment 6 bases; nucleotides outside the gene matches: 10. Looked up from germline, CDR1 is MRHNA and CDR2 is SNTAGT. This CDR3 is built from 16 residues. CDR3 nucleotides: TGTGCCAGCAGTGAGAATTTCGGGACAGGGGGAGGCGAGCAGTACTTC. Translated: CASSENFGTGGGEQYF.

The rearrangement uses TRBV7-9 and TRBJ2-2; TRBD1 matches at 10 bases. Looked up from germline, CDR1 is SEHNR and CDR2 is FQNEAQ (reference sequence). There are 18 residues in the CDR3. The V segment lost 5 bases and the J segment 5 bases; nucleotides outside the gene matches: 14. The CDR3 coding sequence is TGTGCCAGCAGCGATGAGACAGGGGGCCCCGTTGGGACCGGGGAGCTGTTTTTT. This sequence encodes CASSDETGGPVGTGELFF.

This clone was detected a few times. The V and J genes are TRBV11-2 and TRBJ2-1; 8 bases map to TRBD2. The CDR3 contains 15 residues. J lost 4 bases, V lost 5 bases, and 7 bases had no gene match. Germline assignment: CDR1 SGHAT and CDR2 FQNNGV. CDR3 sequence (DNA): TGTGCCAGCAGCCGCCCGGGGGGGGGTTACAATGAGCAGTTCTTC. This translates into CASSRPGGGYNEQFF.

Only a few counts were recorded for this clone. The chain joins TRBV25-1 to TRBJ1-1; 9 bases map to TRBD1. Germline CDR1 MGHDK, CDR2 SYGVNS. The CDR3 length is 15 residues. With 8 bases clipped from V and 1 base from J, the junction kept 8 bases outside the gene matches. CDR3 coding DNA: TGTGCCAGCGGAGATACAGGGGGCGCGAACACTGAAGCTTTCTTT. It yields the protein CASGDTGGANTEAFF.